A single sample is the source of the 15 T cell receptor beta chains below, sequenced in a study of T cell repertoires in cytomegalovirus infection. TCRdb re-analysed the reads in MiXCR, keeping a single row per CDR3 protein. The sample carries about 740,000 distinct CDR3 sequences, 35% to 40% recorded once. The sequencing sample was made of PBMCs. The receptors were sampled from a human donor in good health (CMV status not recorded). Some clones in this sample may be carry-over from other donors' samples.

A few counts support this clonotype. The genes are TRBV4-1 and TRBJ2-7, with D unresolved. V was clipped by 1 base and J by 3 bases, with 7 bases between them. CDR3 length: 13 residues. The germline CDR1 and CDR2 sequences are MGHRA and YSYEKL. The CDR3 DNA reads TGCGCCAGCAGCCAAGTCAGCTACTACGAGCAGTACTTC. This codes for CASSQVSYYEQYF.

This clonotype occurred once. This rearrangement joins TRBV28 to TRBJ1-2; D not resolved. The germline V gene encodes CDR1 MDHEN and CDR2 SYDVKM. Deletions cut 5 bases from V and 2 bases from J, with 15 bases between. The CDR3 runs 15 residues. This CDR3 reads CASSLSTTGNYGYTF. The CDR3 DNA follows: TGTGCCAGCAGTCTTTCCACGACGGGGAACTATGGCTACACCTTC.

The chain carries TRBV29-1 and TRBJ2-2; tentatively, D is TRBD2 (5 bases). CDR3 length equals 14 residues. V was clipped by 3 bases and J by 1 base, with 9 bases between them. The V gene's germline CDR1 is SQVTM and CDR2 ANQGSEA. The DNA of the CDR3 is TGCAGCGTTGAGGAGGACGGGAACACCGGGGAGCTGTTTTTT. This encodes CSVEEDGNTGELFF.

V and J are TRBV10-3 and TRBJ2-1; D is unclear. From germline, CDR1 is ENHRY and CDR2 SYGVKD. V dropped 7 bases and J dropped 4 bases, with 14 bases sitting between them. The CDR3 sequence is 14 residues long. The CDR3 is CAIMEGLLYNEQFF. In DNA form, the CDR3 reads TGTGCCATCATGGAAGGGCTCCTTTACAATGAGCAGTTCTTC.

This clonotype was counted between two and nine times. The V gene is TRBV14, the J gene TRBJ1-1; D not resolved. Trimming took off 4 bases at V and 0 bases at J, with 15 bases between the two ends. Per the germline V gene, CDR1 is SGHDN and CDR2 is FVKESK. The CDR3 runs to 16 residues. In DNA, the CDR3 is TGTGCCAGCAGCCCTCGGACCTCTCTCATGAACACTGAAGCTTTCTTT. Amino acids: CASSPRTSLMNTEAFF.

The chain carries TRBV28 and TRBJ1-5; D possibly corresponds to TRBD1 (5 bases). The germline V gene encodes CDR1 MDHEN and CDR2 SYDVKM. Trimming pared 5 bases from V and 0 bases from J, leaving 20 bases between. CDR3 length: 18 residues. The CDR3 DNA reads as TGTGCCAGCAGTCCACCCCCGGGACTGCCCGATAGCAATCAGCCCCAGCATTTT. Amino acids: CASSPPPGLPDSNQPQHF.

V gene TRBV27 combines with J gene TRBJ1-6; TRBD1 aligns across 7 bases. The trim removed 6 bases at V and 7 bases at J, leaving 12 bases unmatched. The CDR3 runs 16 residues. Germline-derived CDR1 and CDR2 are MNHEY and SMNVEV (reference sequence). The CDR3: CASSRLQGDRNSPLHF. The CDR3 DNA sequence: TGTGCCAGCAGCCGCCTCCAGGGGGATCGCAATTCACCCCTCCACTTT.

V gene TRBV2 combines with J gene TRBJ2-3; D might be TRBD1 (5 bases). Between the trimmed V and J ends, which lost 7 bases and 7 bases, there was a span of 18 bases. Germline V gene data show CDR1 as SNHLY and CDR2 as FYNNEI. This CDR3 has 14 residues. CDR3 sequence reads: CASTASMGLNTQYF. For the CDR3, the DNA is TGTGCCAGCACTGCCTCTATGGGGCTAAATACGCAGTATTTT.

CDR3: CASRRFGPILSGNTIYF. The CDR3 nucleotides read TGTGCCAGCAGACGTTTCGGACCGATCCTCTCTGGAAACACCATATATTTT. The rearrangement joins TRBV6-2 or TRBV6-3 to TRBJ1-3; D gene ambiguous. CDR3 length equals 17 residues. Trimming removed 6 bases from V and 0 bases from J, with 18 bases in between. Germline V gives CDR1 MNHEY, CDR2 SVGEGT.

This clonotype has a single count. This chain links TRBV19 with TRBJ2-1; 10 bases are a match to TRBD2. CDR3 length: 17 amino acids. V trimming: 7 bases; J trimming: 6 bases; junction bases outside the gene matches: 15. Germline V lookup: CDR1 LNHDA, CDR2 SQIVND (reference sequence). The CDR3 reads CASIRGSTGTSVNEQFF. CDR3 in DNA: TGTGCCAGTATTCGGGGGTCGACCGGGACTAGCGTCAATGAGCAGTTCTTC.

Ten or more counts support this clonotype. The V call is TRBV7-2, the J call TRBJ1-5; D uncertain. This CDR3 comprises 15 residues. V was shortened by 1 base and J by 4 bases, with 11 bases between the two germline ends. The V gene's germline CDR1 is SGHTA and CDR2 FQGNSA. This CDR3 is CASSLGRAVNQPQHF. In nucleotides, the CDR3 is TGTGCCAGCAGCTTAGGGCGGGCCGTTAATCAGCCCCAGCATTTT.

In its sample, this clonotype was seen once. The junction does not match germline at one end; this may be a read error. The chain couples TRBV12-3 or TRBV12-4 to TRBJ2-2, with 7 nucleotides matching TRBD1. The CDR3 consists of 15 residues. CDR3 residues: CACRPPGQTTGELFF. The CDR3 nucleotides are TGTGCCTGCAGACCACCGGGACAGACCACCGGGGAGCTGTTTTTT.

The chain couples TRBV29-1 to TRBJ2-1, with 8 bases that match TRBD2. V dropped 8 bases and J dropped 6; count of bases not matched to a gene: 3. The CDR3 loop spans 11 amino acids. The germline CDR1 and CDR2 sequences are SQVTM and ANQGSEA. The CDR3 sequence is CSSSGSNEQFF. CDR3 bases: TGCAGCTCCAGCGGGAGCAATGAGCAGTTCTTC.

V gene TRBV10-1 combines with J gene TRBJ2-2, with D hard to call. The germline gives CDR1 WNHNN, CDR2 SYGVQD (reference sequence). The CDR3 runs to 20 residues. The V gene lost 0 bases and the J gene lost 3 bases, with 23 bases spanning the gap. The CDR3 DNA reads TGCGCCAGCAGTGAGTCGATGTTCTCGGCCATGTTTCGCGACACCGGGGAGCTGTTTTTT. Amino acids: CASSESMFSAMFRDTGELFF.

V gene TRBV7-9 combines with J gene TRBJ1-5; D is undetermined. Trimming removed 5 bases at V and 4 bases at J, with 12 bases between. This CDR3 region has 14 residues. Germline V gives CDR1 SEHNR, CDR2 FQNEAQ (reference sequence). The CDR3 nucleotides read TGTGCCAGCAGCCACGTCGGGGAAAATCAGCCCCAGCATTTT. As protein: CASSHVGENQPQHF.